The 6 T cell receptor beta chains presented below share a single source sample, sequenced in a study of molecular identifiers for immune sequencing clone quantification. TCRdb fed the PCR reads into MiXCR, producing one record per CDR3 protein. Of approximately 500,000 distinct CDR3 sequences in the sample, about 25% are singletons; the top ten hold around 0.8%. The sample consisted of naive CD8+ T cells from blood, with Jurkat cell RNA spiked in. This sample's subset: FACS-sorted CD8+CD4-CCR7+CD45RA+ naive T cells. The receptor source for this set is a human donor in good health. Some libraries in this study had Jurkat cell RNA spiked in.

The CDR3 DNA reads TGCAGCGTTGACGGCGGGGACTCCTACGAGCAGTACTTC. Amino acids: CSVDGGDSYEQYF. The chain uses TRBV29-1 and TRBJ2-7; D possibly corresponds to TRBD2 (6 bases). The CDR3 has 13 amino acids. Germline assignment: CDR1 SQVTM and CDR2 ANQGSEA. Trimming took off 3 bases at V and 0 bases at J, with 9 bases between the two ends.

The V gene is TRBV7-8, the J gene TRBJ2-1; D possibly corresponds to TRBD2 (6 bases). Germline V gives CDR1 SGHVS, CDR2 FQNEAQ. Trimming took 3 bases from V and 14 from J, leaving 17 bases between them. This CDR3 is built from 13 residues. In nucleotides, the CDR3 is TGTGCCAGCAGCTTTTCGGGACTGTCTGGAGAGTTCTTC. Translation: CASSFSGLSGEFF.

Notes on this clonotype: A clone one base away is much larger, so this may be a read error. The V and J genes are TRBV14 and TRBJ2-1, with a tentative D call TRBD2 (5 bases). Germline CDR1 and CDR2: SGHDN and FVKESK. This CDR3 contains 13 residues. The CDR3 DNA reads as TGTGCCAGCAGCCAGCTCCGGGATTCTGAGCTGTTCTTC. Residues: CASSQLRDSELFF.

Comment on this clonotype: The junction shows a germline mismatch at one end, possibly a read error. V is TRBV7-7 and J is TRBJ2-3; possible D gene TRBD2, 5 bases. The germline V gene encodes CDR1 SSHAT and CDR2 FNYEAQ (reference sequence). This CDR3 spans 13 amino acids. This CDR3 reads CASSSREKDTQYF. The CDR3 coding sequence is TGTGCTAGCAGCTCCCGGGAAAAAGATACGCAGTATTTT.

The V gene is TRBV7-9, the J gene TRBJ2-1; TRBD2 is a possible D gene (6 bases). From germline, CDR1 is SEHNR and CDR2 FQNEAQ (reference sequence). This CDR3 spans 15 amino acids. V was trimmed by 0 bases and J by 4 bases, leaving 10 bases between them. The CDR3 nucleotides are TGTGCCAGCAGCTTAGCTACCCTAGCGTACAATGAGCAGTTCTTC. Translation: CASSLATLAYNEQFF.

This clonotype was observed a single time. The chain carries TRBV7-8 and TRBJ2-1; TRBD2 is a possible D gene (6 bases). This CDR3 contains 15 residues. Trimming cost V 4 bases and J 7 bases, with 17 bases left between them. Germline assignment: CDR1 SGHVS and CDR2 FQNEAQ. The CDR3 nucleotides are TGTGCCAGCAGCTACCTAGCGTGGGGTCTAAATGAGCAGTTCTTC. The encoded protein is CASSYLAWGLNEQFF.